This T cell receptor (beta chain) was identified in a study of persistence of HIV-infected CD4 T cells. Points on this clone: Its specificity is not known.

The libraries were made with immunoSEQ version 4 in survey mode. Some clones are missing from TCRdb's copy, which holds only in-frame ones; the method was immunoSEQ multiplex PCR. In the table there are about 36,000 clones, more than 75% of which are singletons. Overlapping HIV-1 Gag 15-mer peptides at 0.85 to 1 ug per peptide per mL were used. Sorted nonresponding memory CD4+ T cells were CD40L-negative, CD69-negative, CD45RO-high. These HIV-1-infected adults initiated suppressive ART in chronic infection. J gave up 1 base and V 0 bases, and 2 bases lay outside the gene matches. The CDR3 has 16 amino acids. Looked up from germline, CDR1 is SGHRS and CDR2 is YFSETQ.

The material sequenced was cultured CD4+ T cells from PBMCs, taken from a patient who received antiretroviral therapy. The receptor's source is an adult with HIV. The donor label of this sample is uncertain. This chain uses TRBV5-1 with TRBJ2-1, with 9 bases fitting TRBD1. The DNA for the CDR3 is TGCGCCAGCAGCTTGGCTGGACAGGGGTCCTACAATGAGCAGTTCTTC. Protein: CASSLAGQGSYNEQFF.